The clone carrying this T cell receptor (beta chain) was seen ten or more times. This specimen belongs to a study of response to subunit inactivated influenza vaccine. Germline V lookup: CDR1 LGHDT, CDR2 YNNKEL (reference sequence). There are 13 residues in the CDR3. The germline V and J ends were trimmed by 6 bases and 3 bases, with 10 bases remaining between them. TCRdb reprocessed the RT-PCR reads with MiXCR, giving one entry per CDR3 protein. The data contain 500,000 or so distinct CDR3 sequences, 15% to 20% of them singletons. The chain couples TRBV3-1 to TRBJ2-3; no clear D. The specimen comprised CD4+ T cells sorted from PBMCs, sampled around 25 months after vaccination. This sequence was found in a man between 50 and 70 years old who received an inactivated influenza vaccine. The CDR3 loop is CASSPRWTDTQYF. The CDR3 DNA reads TGTGCCAGCAGTCCCCGGTGGACAGATACGCAGTATTTT.